Below are 20 T cell receptor beta chains sequenced from a single sample in a study of blood T cell repertoires in COVID-19. Generated by immunoSEQ multiplex PCR, the TCRdb table keeps only in-frame clones and is missing some. The sample holds about 290,000 clones; 85% to 90% are singletons and the top ten take roughly 10%. Sequencing used peripheral blood. The origin of the receptors is a woman in her 30s with COVID-19, enrolled during active disease.

The CDR3 spells CASSSPGHQETQYF. CDR3 coding DNA: TGTGCCAGCAGTTCTCCGGGACATCAAGAGACCCAGTACTTC. The rearrangement uses TRBV27 and TRBJ2-5, with D maybe TRBD1 (6 bases). The CDR3 length is 14 residues. Germline values: CDR1 MNHEY, CDR2 SMNVEV (reference sequence). V lost 4 bases and J 2 bases, leaving 11 bases between the germline ends.

V gene TRBV5-1 combines with J gene TRBJ1-1; 7 bases are shared with TRBD1. CDR1 is SGHRS and CDR2 is YFSETQ in the germline V gene. V lost 4 bases and J lost 11; bases outside the gene matches: 14. The CDR3 runs 14 residues. CDR3: CASSLTPGQTEAFF. CDR3 coding DNA: TGCGCCAGCAGCCTGACCCCGGGACAGACGGAGGCTTTCTTT.

The chain employs TRBV29-1 and TRBJ1-3; unclear D gene. Germline CDR1 reads SQVTM; CDR2 reads ANQGSEA. The CDR3 totals 15 residues. V was clipped by 6 bases and J by 0 bases, with 15 bases between them. The CDR3 nucleotides read TGCAGCGTGGGAGCTTTCGGACCCTCTGGAAACACCATATATTTT. Encoded protein: CSVGAFGPSGNTIYF.

The chain employs TRBV27 and TRBJ2-2; D perhaps matches TRBD2 (7 bases). The length of the CDR3 is 15 residues. Trimming pared 3 bases from V and 7 bases from J, leaving 15 bases between. Looked up from germline, CDR1 is MNHEY and CDR2 is SMNVEV (reference sequence). Written as DNA, the CDR3 is TGTGCCAGCAGTTTGGTGGGGGGGCATGGCGGGGAGCTGTTTTTT. Its protein product is CASSLVGGHGGELFF.

This CDR3 reads CASSIVAGRGEKLFF. The DNA of the CDR3 is TGTGCCAGTAGTATAGTGGCGGGGAGGGGCGAAAAACTGTTTTTT. The rearrangement links TRBV19 to TRBJ1-4, with D perhaps TRBD1 (5 bases). Germline loops: CDR1 LNHDA, CDR2 SQIVND (reference sequence). This CDR3 is 15 amino acids long. The V end was cut by 1 base, the J end by 8 bases, with 14 bases between.

The chain joins TRBV13 to TRBJ2-7; 10 bases are shared with TRBD1. The CDR3 consists of 15 residues. Germline V gives CDR1 PRHDT, CDR2 FYEKMQ (reference sequence). The V and J ends lost 4 bases and 3 bases, in that order; junction bases with no gene match: 6. DNA of the CDR3: TGTGCCAGCAGCTACGGACAGGGGGGGATCTACGAGCAGTACTTC. Protein: CASSYGQGGIYEQYF.

This sequence joins TRBV28 and TRBJ2-5, with a possible D match to TRBD2 (6 bases). The CDR3 sequence is 14 residues long. Germline values: CDR1 MDHEN, CDR2 SYDVKM. Trimming cost V 5 bases and J 3 bases, with 13 bases left between them. In DNA, the CDR3 is TGTGCCAGCAGTCCTCTGGGCGGGGAAGAGACCCAGTACTTC. It is translated as CASSPLGGEETQYF.

This chain uses TRBV5-8 with TRBJ2-7, with 9 positions matching TRBD2. This CDR3 contains 15 residues. Germline V CDR1 and CDR2: SGHTS, YDEGEE. V lost 2 bases to trimming and J lost 0 bases; unmatched junction nucleotides: 3. The CDR3 bases are TGTGCCAGCAGCTTAAGCGGGGGGCCCTCCTACGAGCAGTACTTC. This translates into CASSLSGGPSYEQYF. Drawing the rest from reference TRBV5-8 and TRBJ2-7, the complete variable domain is EAGVTQSPTHLIKTRGQQATLRCSPISGHTSVYWYQQALGLGLQFLLWYDEGEERNRGNFPPRFSGRQFPNYSSELNVNALELEDSALYLCASSLSGGPSYEQYFGPGTRLTVT.

This clone came up a few times. The rearrangement joins TRBV7-6 to TRBJ2-3; 12 bases align to TRBD2. The germline V gene encodes CDR1 SGHVS and CDR2 FNYEAQ. The J segment lost 4 bases and the V segment lost 3 bases, leaving 5 bases of the junction unmatched. CDR3 length: 16 residues. The CDR3 sequence: CASSFGLAGPPDTQYF. CDR3 sequence (DNA): TGTGCCAGCAGCTTCGGACTAGCGGGGCCCCCAGATACGCAGTATTTT.

The chain carries TRBV10-2 and TRBJ2-5, with a possible D match to TRBD1 (5 bases). V was cut by 8 bases and J by 3 bases, with 10 bases left in between. The germline V gene has CDR1 WSHSY and CDR2 SAAADI. The CDR3 has 12 residues. CDR3 coding DNA: TGCGCCAGCCGGACAACCGAAGAGACCCAGTACTTC. The encoded protein is CASRTTEETQYF.

V is TRBV9 and J is TRBJ1-1, with 7 nucleotides matching TRBD1. Trimming removed 0 bases from V and 4 bases from J; junction bases left unmatched: 3. The CDR3 extends over 14 amino acids. CDR1 is SGDLS, CDR2 YYNGEE, per germline. The CDR3 spells CASSVETGITEAFF. The DNA for the CDR3 is TGTGCCAGCAGCGTAGAGACAGGGATCACTGAAGCTTTCTTT. The full variable domain, in which reference TRBV9 and TRBJ1-1 provide the parts outside the CDR3, is DSGVTQTPKHLITATGQRVTLRCSPRSGDLSVYWYQQSLDQGLQFLIQYYNGEERAKGNILERFSAQQFPDLHSELNLSSLELGDSALYFCASSVETGITEAFFGQGTRLTVV.

The genes are TRBV27 and TRBJ2-3; 7 bases map to TRBD2. CDR3 length equals 16 residues. Germline trimming cut 2 bases from V and 2 bases from J; bases unmatched to any gene: 7. Germline CDR1 MNHEY, CDR2 SMNVEV (reference sequence). In DNA form, the CDR3 reads TGTGCCAGCAGTTTAATTCTAGCGGCGAACACAGATACGCAGTATTTT. It translates to CASSLILAANTDTQYF.

The chain joins TRBV27 to TRBJ2-5; 10 bases are shared with TRBD2. V lost 4 bases to trimming and J lost 5 bases; unmatched junction nucleotides: 7. The germline V gene has CDR1 MNHEY and CDR2 SMNVEV (reference sequence). The CDR3 loop spans 15 amino acids. CDR3 sequence (DNA): TGTGCCAGCAGTTCGAGCGGGGGGGCCTTGGAGACCCAGTACTTC. It translates to CASSSSGGALETQYF.

The chain combines TRBV28 with TRBJ1-1, with no clear D. This CDR3 comprises 12 residues. V dropped 8 bases and J dropped 0 bases, with 7 bases sitting between them. In germline, CDR1 is MDHEN, CDR2 SYDVKM. The CDR3 sequence is CASENLNTEAFF. DNA of the CDR3: TGTGCCAGCGAGAACCTGAACACTGAAGCTTTCTTT.

The chain uses TRBV4-1 and TRBJ1-2; D remains unclear. This CDR3 spans 16 amino acids. Germline V gene data show CDR1 as MGHRA and CDR2 as YSYEKL. V was cut by 4 bases and J by 7 bases, with 22 bases left in between. The CDR3 sequence is CASSPQAERRLSGYTF. CDR3 bases: TGCGCCAGCAGCCCCCAGGCGGAGCGGCGGTTAAGTGGCTACACCTTC.

This sequence joins TRBV28 and TRBJ2-1; a weak D match, TRBD2 (5 bases). The CDR3 runs 14 residues. Germline V gene lookup returns CDR1 MDHEN and CDR2 SYDVKM. V was cut by 0 bases and J by 8 bases, with 11 bases left in between. The CDR3 DNA reads TGTGCCAGCAGTTTATGGGACTCCGATCATGAGCAGTTCTTC. Protein: CASSLWDSDHEQFF.

The table lists this clone with a few counts. The chain has TRBV15 and TRBJ2-7; D is unresolved. V was trimmed by 0 bases and J by 1 base, leaving 7 bases between them. The CDR3 contains 14 residues. Germline values: CDR1 LNHNV, CDR2 YYDKDF (reference sequence). The CDR3 is CATSREARSYEQYF. As DNA, the CDR3 is TGTGCCACCAGCAGAGAGGCCAGATCCTACGAGCAGTACTTC.

This chain links TRBV14 with TRBJ1-2; D is undetermined. Germline CDR1 reads SGHDN; CDR2 reads FVKESK. Trimming stripped 6 bases from V and 4 bases from J, with 21 bases between. The CDR3 is 16 amino acids. CDR3 bases: TGTGCCAGCAGTCCTGGAGGAGGTACACCGTCCTATGGCTACACCTTC. Its translation is CASSPGGGTPSYGYTF.

The chain couples TRBV27 to TRBJ2-3, with a tentative D call TRBD1 (5 bases). Trimming removed 1 base from V and 1 base from J, with 12 bases in between. The length of the CDR3 is 16 residues. CDR1 MNHEY and CDR2 SMNVEV come from the germline V gene (reference sequence). As DNA, the CDR3 is TGTGCCAGCAGTTTATTGGGTGCCAGGGGCACAGATACGCAGTATTTT. It encodes CASSLLGARGTDTQYF.

The V gene is TRBV21-1, the J gene TRBJ1-3. TRBV21-1 is a pseudogene. This CDR3 region has 16 residues. For the CDR3, the DNA is TGTGCCAGCAGCAAGGATGGGGAGGGGGCTGGAAACACCATATATTTT. It yields the protein CASSKDGEGAGNTIYF.